This T cell receptor (beta chain) is drawn from a study of HIV-infected children after antiretroviral therapy interruption. At least ten counts were recorded for this clonotype. The treatment is: PENTA 11 planned treatment interruption arm or continuous ART arm. Unique molecular identifiers were included in an RNA-based 3' RACE TCR library. TCRdb re-called the 3' RACE reads with MiXCR, one entry per CDR3 protein. The data hold over 35,000 distinct CDR3 sequences, with 5% to 8% observed a single time. The CDR3 extends over 15 amino acids. V trimming: 1 base; J trimming: 3 bases; junction bases outside the gene matches: 8. CDR1 is DFQATT and CDR2 is SNEGSKA in the germline V gene (reference sequence).

This sequence was found in a pool of human donors with HIV. The chain links TRBV20-1 to TRBJ2-7, with 8 bases fitting TRBD1. This material consisted of CD45RA+ CD4+ T cells from PBMCs, pooled from several time points, taken from a donor given antiretroviral therapy, either interrupted or continuous. Subset of the sample: naive CD4+ CD45RA+ CD45RO- T cells. CDR3 DNA sequence: TGCAGTGCTAGAGGTTACCGGGACAGGCTCTACGAGCAGTACTTC. Protein product: CSARGYRDRLYEQYF.